This T cell receptor (beta chain) was identified in a study of radiation and T cells in renal cell carcinoma (dated by TCRdb to 2019 to 2021). As for the study more broadly: Samples were obtained from a clinical trial, in which 15 Gy stereotactic body radiation therapy was delivered to primary renal cell carcinomas and nephrectomy was performed 4 weeks later. A total of 53 samples underwent TCR beta sequencing, made up of about 25 tumors and roughly 27 peripheral blood samples. Across all 55 or so samples, several million unique CDR3 nucleotide sequences encoding 2 million to 3 million unique CDR3 amino acid sequences were identified.

What the time point label conveys for this sample: baseline pretreatment blood. Per the publication, the treatment or condition label means: 15 Gy SBRT to primary tumor, nephrectomy 4 weeks later. To follow tumor-enriched clonotypes, peripheral blood was collected serially from radiation-treated patients at baseline and again at 2 weeks and 4 weeks after SBRT. All patients had renal cell carcinoma with clear cell pathology. Genomic DNA for TCR sequencing was prepared using the QIAamp DNA Blood Mini Kit (Qiagen). Samples were included in the analyses only if all quality control checks were passed. For this clone: Its antigen is not yet known. The record has no base qualities; no much larger clone is one base away.

Study-wide findings and limitations: Blood repertoire dynamics were not followed beyond 4 weeks after treatment. Effects of radiation dose or scheduling on the TCR repertoire could not be addressed with the single-armed trial design. Because no pretreatment tumor biopsies were available, whether clonotypes were present in the tumor at baseline could not be determined. In blood, the top tumor clonotypes increased from baseline to 2 weeks after radiation and then shrank by 4 weeks, which suggests a temporary expansion of tumor-resident clones.

V lost 2 bases and J lost 6 bases; the stretch between them is 5 bases long. Its CDR3 holds 12 amino acids, cysteine through phenylalanine. The CDR3 DNA has 36 bases and is translated from base 1. CDR1 and CDR2 were assigned from the germline V gene as MDHEN and SYDVKM. TCR beta libraries were generated from genomic DNA with the immunoSEQ kit, following the manufacturer's recommendations. Library preparation used a first multiplex PCR with proprietary primers, then a second PCR adding unique barcodes, with bead cleanups after each round. A kit-provided positive control reaction and a negative control reaction were included in every sample batch. The final libraries were assessed on an Agilent 4200 TapeStation D1000 ScreenTape, pooled by volume, and quantified by qPCR. Sequencing was performed on an Illumina NextSeq500 with a MidOutput 150-cycle cartridge, and 156 Read1 and 15 Index1 cycles were run with kit custom primers. The pooled library was loaded at approximately 1 pM with a 20% PhiX control spike-in. Per the authors' processing: The vendor-processed data were analyzed in R, and a clonotype was defined as all T cells that share the same CDR3 nucleotide sequence. For clone abundance analyses, frequencies were normalized to the 10,000 most abundant clones in each sample. Public T cell clones, averaging fewer than five per sample, were removed before analysis. An abundance difference of at least 32-fold between compartments was the criterion for calling clonotypes tumor-enriched or baseline blood-enriched. A beta-binomial differential abundance model was used to identify clonotypes that were expanded or contracted between blood time points. The Baroni-Urbani and Buser coefficient was used to measure tumor-blood repertoire similarity, and groups were compared with two-tailed Wilcoxon tests in R. TCRdb's version of the immuneACCESS table is confined to in-frame rearrangements and falls short of the full clone set. An unresolved V gene accounts for under half of the shortfall where checked; the remainder is of unknown origin. D and trimming come from the DNA, and the V and J calls and clone size come from that table. The sample records approximately 110,000 clones, roughly four fifths of which are singletons. The biggest ten clones account for approximately 3% of the sample.

This clonotype originated in a woman in her sixties with renal cell carcinoma. The rearrangement joined TRBV28 to TRBJ1-5; the D gene is not confidently resolved. The starting material was blood, obtained from a patient whose treatment included radiotherapy and nephrectomy. The DNA is TGTGCCAGCAGTTTAGTAGGTCAGCCCCAGCATTTT. Its coded protein is CASSLVGQPQHF.